This T cell receptor (beta chain) was identified in a study of blood T cell repertoires in COVID-19. V gave up 4 bases and J gave up 3 bases, with 13 bases separating them. CDR3 length: 16 amino acids. CDR1 SGHTA and CDR2 FQGNSA come from the germline V gene. Participants came from around 25 US areas, aged about 18 to 95 years. Categorization into cohorts depended on clinical history that participants reported. Recovery meant two consecutive negative NP/OP PCR tests, professional clearance, or resolved symptoms. Sequencing used immunoSEQ multiplex PCR; TCRdb keeps in-frame clones, though not all of them. There are 230,000 or so clones in the sample; 88% occur only once, and around 2.6% lies in the top ten.

The sequenced material came from PBMCs or T cells enriched from blood (not recorded which). The V and J genes are TRBV7-2 and TRBJ1-6; D may be TRBD1 (5 bases). The source is a woman in her twenties or thirties who had recovered from COVID-19. The CDR3 reads CASSSAGHDYNSPLHF. The DNA for the CDR3 is TGTGCCAGCAGCTCCGCGGGGCATGACTATAATTCACCCCTCCACTTT. The complete variable domain, with remaining parts taken from reference TRBV7-2 and TRBJ1-6, reads GAGVSQSPSNKVTEKGKDVELRCDPISGHTALYWYRQSLGQGLEFLIYFQGNSAPDKSGLPSDRFSAERTGGSVSTLTIQRTQQEDSAVYLCASSSAGHDYNSPLHFGNGTRLTVT.